The rows below give T cell receptor beta chains drawn from one sample of a study of spatial heterogeneity in lung cancer. TCRdb ran MiXCR on the 5' RACE reads and lists one entry per CDR3 protein. The table has about 25,000 distinct CDR3 sequences, 6% seen once. The material was PBMCs, obtained at follow-up. All receptors come from a male donor with early-stage non-small cell lung cancer. CDR3s include the opening cysteine and the closing phenylalanine or tryptophan. A D gene is named only where the DNA matches it firmly. Clone size appears in some rows only: once, few, many, or a class for an expanded clone.

.,TRBJ2-3,TRBV12-3/TRBV12-4,once,TGTGCCAGCAGTTTGCTTGAGCTCCCCACAGATACGCAGTATTTT,CASSLLELPTDTQYF
TRBD1,TRBJ1-6,TRBV4-3,many,TGCGCCAGCAGCCAAGTCTTCCGGACAGGGTTTTCACCCCTCCACTTT,CASSQVFRTGFSPLHF
.,TRBJ2-4,TRBV20-1,.,TGCAGCCCGGAAAACATTCAGTACTTC,CSPENIQYF
.,TRBJ1-4,TRBV6-5,few,TGTGCCAGCAGTTACTCGCCCAATTCTAATGAAAAACTGTTTTTT,CASSYSPNSNEKLFF
.,TRBJ2-1,TRBV20-1,.,TGCAGGCCAGCGGAGGGTGGGTCCTACAATGAGCAGTTCTTC,CRPAEGGSYNEQFF
TRBD2,TRBJ2-3,TRBV6-5,few,TGTGCCAGCAGCCCCCAGAGCGGGAGAGCAGATACGCAGTATTTT,CASSPQSGRADTQYF
.,TRBJ1-2,TRBV20-1,.,TGCAGTGCTCCTACTAAAAGGGAGAGGGGGTTAGTAGGCTATGGCTACACCTTC,CSAPTKRERGLVGYGYTF
TRBD2,TRBJ2-3,TRBV6-1,.,TGTGCCAGCAGGATGACTAGCGGGATAGATACGCAGTATTTT,CASRMTSGIDTQYF
TRBD1,TRBJ2-5,TRBV11-2,many,TGTGCCAGCAGCTTCGTTGGCAGGGGGCTGGGAGAGACCCAGTACTTC,CASSFVGRGLGETQYF
.,TRBJ1-1,TRBV6-1,few,TGTGCCAGCAGCCCTCGCACTGAAGCTTTCTTT,CASSPRTEAFF
.,TRBJ1-3,TRBV4-2,many,TGTGCCAGCAGCCAAGAACCCGGGACGGCCACCGGAAACACCATATATTTT,CASSQEPGTATGNTIYF
.,TRBJ2-7,TRBV27,few,TGTGCCAGCAGTCCCGTACAGGGGACGGCGGCGGCGGGGGAGCAGTACTTC,CASSPVQGTAAAGEQYF
.,TRBJ1-1,TRBV4-1,many,TGCGCCAGCAGCCAAAGGGTGCCATCTGAAGCTTTCTTT,CASSQRVPSEAFF
.,TRBJ1-5,TRBV6-5,many,TGTGCCAGCAGTCACGGGGGACACAGCAATCAGCCCCAGCATTTT,CASSHGGHSNQPQHF
.,TRBJ2-2,TRBV25-1,.,TGTGCCAGCAGAGGCCTCGACACCGGGGAGCTGTTTTTT,CASRGLDTGELFF
.,TRBJ1-1,TRBV24-1,many,TGTGCCACCAGTGATCCCCAAAACACTGAAGCTTTCTTT,CATSDPQNTEAFF
.,TRBJ2-6,TRBV5-8,many,TGTGCCAGCAGCTTGGACAGGGCTGGGGCCAACGTCCTGACTTTC,CASSLDRAGANVLTF
.,TRBJ1-1,TRBV20-1,.,TGCAGTGCTCTAGAGGAGGGGATGGAGGCTTTCTTT,CSALEEGMEAFF
.,TRBJ2-5,TRBV18,many,TGTGCCAGCTCACCACCCACCCGCCAAGAGACCCAGTACTTC,CASSPPTRQETQYF
TRBD2,TRBJ2-5,TRBV9,many,TGTGCCAGCAGCGGGGCCGGGAGGATTCAAGAGACCCAGTACTTC,CASSGAGRIQETQYF
TRBD2,TRBJ2-7,TRBV6-5,many,TGTGCCAGCAGGACGGGGGGGCGGTACGAGCAGTACTTC,CASRTGGRYEQYF
TRBD2,TRBJ2-1,TRBV4-2,many,TGTGCCAGCAGCCAAGATCTTCCGGCGCTAGCGGGAGACAATGAGCAGTTCTTC,CASSQDLPALAGDNEQFF
.,TRBJ2-5,TRBV5-1,.,TGCGCCAGCAGCCCGGGATATCAAGAGACCCAGTACTTC,CASSPGYQETQYF
.,TRBJ1-1,TRBV7-9,many,TGTGCCAGCAGCTTACTATGGGGAACTGAAGCTTTCTTT,CASSLLWGTEAFF
TRBD2,TRBJ2-7,TRBV29-1,.,TGCAGCGTTGAAGGGGCCGAGCGGGGGGGCTCCAACTACTACGAGCAGTACTTC,CSVEGAERGGSNYYEQYF
.,TRBJ1-6,TRBV12-3/TRBV12-4,many,TGTGCCAGCACCCTCAGTAATTCACCCCTCCACTTT,CASTLSNSPLHF
.,TRBJ1-2,TRBV20-1,few,TGCAGTGCTAGAGACAGGGGAGATTTCGCCCTTTATGGCTACACCTTC,CSARDRGDFALYGYTF
.,TRBJ1-1,TRBV5-4,many,TGTGCCAGCAGACCACCCGGGGGGTCGAACACTGAAGCTTTCTTT,CASRPPGGSNTEAFF
TRBD2,TRBJ2-5,TRBV14,many,TGTGCCAGCAGCCAAGATGCGCGCGGGGGAGTCCGCAGGGCCCAGTACTTC,CASSQDARGGVRRAQYF
TRBD2,TRBJ2-7,TRBV7-2,few,TGTGCCAGCACTAAGGGACTAGCGGGGGGTCCCTCCTACGAGCAGTACTTC,CASTKGLAGGPSYEQYF
.,TRBJ2-3,TRBV19,few,TGTGCCAGTAGTATTGAGAGGGTCGCAGATACGCAGTATTTT,CASSIERVADTQYF
.,TRBJ2-5,TRBV20-1,.,TGCAGTGCTAGGGCTAACGGAGGCTCCGAGGGGACCCAGTACTTC,CSARANGGSEGTQYF
.,TRBJ1-1,TRBV7-2,few,TGTGCCAGCAGCGCTCAGGCAGGGGTCACTGAAGCTTTCTTT,CASSAQAGVTEAFF
.,TRBJ1-1,TRBV20-1,many,TGCAGTGCTAGAGCGGCAGGGACGAACACTGAAGCTTTCTTT,CSARAAGTNTEAFF
TRBD1,TRBJ1-5,TRBV24-1,few,TGTGCCACCAGTGATCCAGACGGACAGGACAATCAGCCCCAGCATTTT,CATSDPDGQDNQPQHF
TRBD1,TRBJ1-1,TRBV20-1,many,TGCAGTGCTACCTTAACAGGGGGTGGTACTGAAGCTTTCTTT,CSATLTGGGTEAFF
TRBD1,TRBJ2-5,TRBV4-3,many,TGCGCCAGCAGCCAATTTCGGGACAGGCAAGAGACCCAGTACTTC,CASSQFRDRQETQYF
TRBD1,TRBJ2-5,TRBV11-1,few,TGTGCCAGCAGCTCCGGGACAGGGGCCAAGTCGGAGACCCAGTACTTC,CASSSGTGAKSETQYF
.,TRBJ2-5,TRBV6-2/TRBV6-3,many,TGTGCCAGCAGTTACTCGGGTGAGGAGACCCAGTACTTC,CASSYSGEETQYF
TRBD1,TRBJ2-1,TRBV28,once,TGTGCCAGCAGAGGGACAGGGTTTAATCGCTACAATGAGCAGTTCTTC,CASRGTGFNRYNEQFF
.,TRBJ1-2,TRBV18,many,TGTGCCAGCTCACCACTGCCGGATGGCTACACCTTC,CASSPLPDGYTF
.,TRBJ1-1,TRBV6-2/TRBV6-3,many,TGTGCCAGCAGTTACGACGTGGGCGCTGAAGCTTTCTTT,CASSYDVGAEAFF
.,TRBJ2-2,TRBV6-5,many,TGTGCCAGCAGTTACTCGAGGCCTCCAGCCACCGGGGAGCTGTTTTTT,CASSYSRPPATGELFF
.,TRBJ2-6,TRBV5-1,many,TGCGCCAGCAGCTTGGCGGCCAGGCTAGACTCTGGGGCCAACGTCCTGACTTTC,CASSLAARLDSGANVLTF
TRBD1,TRBJ2-5,TRBV23-1,.,TGCGCCTTACAGGGACAGGCCCCCCAAGAGACCCAGTACTTC,CALQGQAPQETQYF
.,TRBJ2-3,TRBV7-2,many,TGTGCCAGCACCACCCAGAAAACAGATACGCAGTATTTT,CASTTQKTDTQYF